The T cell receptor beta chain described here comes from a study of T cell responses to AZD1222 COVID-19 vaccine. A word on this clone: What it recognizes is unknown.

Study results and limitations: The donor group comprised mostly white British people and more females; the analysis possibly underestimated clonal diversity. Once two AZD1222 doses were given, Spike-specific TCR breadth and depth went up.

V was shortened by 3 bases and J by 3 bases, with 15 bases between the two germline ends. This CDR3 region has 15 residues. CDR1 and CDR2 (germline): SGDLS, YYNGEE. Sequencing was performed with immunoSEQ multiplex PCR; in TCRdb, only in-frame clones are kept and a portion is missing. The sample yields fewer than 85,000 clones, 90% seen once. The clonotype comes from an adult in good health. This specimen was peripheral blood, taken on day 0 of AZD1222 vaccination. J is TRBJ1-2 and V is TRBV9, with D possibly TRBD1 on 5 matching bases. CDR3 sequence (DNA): TGTGCCAGCAGCGCACAGGAATGGGGCTACTATGGCTACACCTTC. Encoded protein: CASSAQEWGYYGYTF.